What follows describes a single T cell receptor (beta chain). Its antigen remains unknown. A much larger clone lies a single base off, so this may be a read error. The CDR3 is 18 residues long. Germline CDR1 is MDHEN and CDR2 is SYDVKM. This sample is drawn from a study of tumor-infiltrating lymphocytes in primary liver carcinoma. About the research overall: Samples returned roughly 3.5 to 7.13 million productive TCRbeta reads each. Read depth did not differ significantly between tissue types. Study-wide points: Detection in all five tumor regions applied to only about 7.5-24% of top clones.

A primer in the constant region served to generate TCR beta cDNA from about 470 ng of total RNA. For TCR beta, libraries were produced by three nested multiplex PCR rounds using slightly modified ARM-PCR. Investigators reported that the first two PCR rounds, at approximately 11 cycles each, used TRBV1-TRBV30 forward primers with a C-beta reverse primer. TCRdb passed the multiplex PCR reads through MiXCR, listing each CDR3 protein once. The data contain about 84,000 distinct CDR3 sequences, 60% to 75% of them seen just once; the ten biggest clones take up roughly 19%. Starting material for RNA and DNA co-extraction consisted of about 20-30 mg of unsorted bulk tissue. Each tumor was sampled at four poles and its centre.

The sequencing sample was made of liver tumor tissue from sampling region 1. Stated subset: tumor region T1, superior pole. The V call is TRBV28, the J call TRBJ2-2; TRBD2 agrees at 8 bases. This receptor was taken from a man aged 40-55 years with primary liver carcinoma and hepatitis B virus infection. CDR3: CASRGSLGAGVNTGELLF. The CDR3 region has the DNA TGTGCCAGCAGGGGATCCTTGGGAGCGGGAGTAAACACCGGGGAGCTGTTATTT.